This passage covers 19 T cell receptor beta chains from one sample sequenced in a study of blood T cell repertoires in COVID-19. The repertoire was sequenced with immunoSEQ multiplex PCR; TCRdb's copy has only in-frame clones and lacks some. The profile shows roughly 190,000 clones, roughly 84% of them singletons. The sequenced sample was peripheral blood. Receptors originate from a woman between 65 and 79 years old with COVID-19, enrolled during active disease.

Concerning this clone: Other DNA sequences in this sample translate to the same CDR3. The chain is built from TRBV5-1 and TRBJ1-3; D is unclear. Trimming shortened V by 4 bases and J by 0 bases, and 8 bases separated the two germline ends. The CDR3 covers 14 residues. The germline V gene has CDR1 SGHRS and CDR2 YFSETQ. The CDR3 loop is CASSLDRSGNTIYF. CDR3 DNA: TGCGCCAGCAGCCTAGACCGCTCTGGAAACACCATATATTTT.

This rearrangement joins TRBV4-1 to TRBJ2-7; tentatively, D is TRBD2 (6 bases). From germline, CDR1 is MGHRA and CDR2 YSYEKL. The CDR3 sequence is 16 residues long. V gave up 0 bases and J gave up 0 bases, with 12 bases separating them. The CDR3 region has the DNA TGCGCCAGCAGCCAAGATTGGGGGGAGAGCTCCTACGAGCAGTACTTC. This codes for CASSQDWGESSYEQYF.

This chain joins TRBV28 and TRBJ2-1; weak D call: TRBD2 (6 bases). The CDR3 totals 13 residues. Trimming shortened V by 4 bases and J by 10 bases, and 14 bases separated the two germline ends. Per germline, CDR1 MDHEN and CDR2 SYDVKM. CDR3 bases: TGTGCCAGCAGTTCCGGGACTGCCTGGGAGCAGTTCTTC. The encoded protein is CASSSGTAWEQFF.

The rearrangement links TRBV28 to TRBJ1-5; maybe TRBD1 (5 bases). V dropped 1 base and J dropped 2 bases, with 12 bases sitting between them. This CDR3 region has 16 residues. CDR1 MDHEN and CDR2 SYDVKM come from the germline V gene. CDR3 protein: CASSLSGGARNQPQHF. The CDR3 DNA sequence: TGTGCCAGCAGTTTATCCGGGGGAGCGCGCAATCAGCCCCAGCATTTT.

This clone has just a few counts. This chain uses TRBV2 with TRBJ2-7; 7 positions agree with TRBD2. Germline assignment: CDR1 SNHLY and CDR2 FYNNEI. The CDR3 covers 13 residues. Germline trimming cut 6 bases from V and 0 bases from J; bases unmatched to any gene: 2. In DNA form, the CDR3 reads TGTGCCAGCAGAGCGGGGAGCTCCTACGAGCAGTACTTC. Protein: CASRAGSSYEQYF.

The chain joins TRBV27 to TRBJ1-1; 9 bases are a match to TRBD1. Germline assignment: CDR1 MNHEY and CDR2 SMNVEV (reference sequence). This CDR3 has 16 amino acids. Trimming at V came to 5 bases and at J to 5 bases, leaving 12 bases not matched to a gene. The CDR3 DNA reads as TGTGCCAGCAGTCCTCTCCTCCGGACAGGGGTGACTGAAGCTTTCTTT. Its translation is CASSPLLRTGVTEAFF.

This chain uses TRBV18 with TRBJ2-7; TRBD1 is a possible D gene (5 bases). V was shortened by 6 bases and J by 7 bases, with 16 bases between the two germline ends. The CDR3 totals 13 residues. Per the germline V gene, CDR1 is KGHSH and CDR2 is LQKENI. CDR3 nucleotides: TGTGCCAGCTCTCCCGTCCAGGGTGGAGAGCAGTACGTC. Residues: CASSPVQGGEQYV.

The chain has TRBV19 and TRBJ1-2, with 7 positions matching TRBD1. The CDR3 loop spans 14 amino acids. After removal of 0 bases from V and 8 bases from J, the junction contained 6 bases not matched to a gene. CDR1 and CDR2 (germline): LNHDA, SQIVND (reference sequence). DNA for the CDR3: TGTGCCAGTAGTATAGATCGGTACAGGGGAGGCTACACCTTC. It codes for CASSIDRYRGGYTF.

The chain uses TRBV11-2 and TRBJ2-7, with D tentatively TRBD2 (6 bases). V lost 0 bases and J 8 bases, leaving 17 bases between the germline ends. The CDR3 spans 15 residues. Looked up from germline, CDR1 is SGHAT and CDR2 is FQNNGV. The CDR3 loop is CASSLDSGGSVKQYF. CDR3 bases: TGTGCCAGCAGCTTAGATTCCGGGGGTTCGGTAAAGCAGTACTTC.

This clone was detected ten times or more. V is TRBV6-5 and J is TRBJ1-2; 9 bases are shared with TRBD1. CDR1 and CDR2 (germline): MNHEY, SVGAGI. This CDR3 has 15 amino acids. The ends lost 6 bases at V and 2 bases at J; junction bases unmatched: 7. CDR3 protein: CASRVPGQGNYGYTF. The DNA for the CDR3 is TGTGCCAGCAGAGTCCCGGGACAGGGAAACTATGGCTACACCTTC.

J is TRBJ2-1 and V is TRBV28; D ambiguous. Germline V CDR1 and CDR2: MDHEN, SYDVKM. Trimming took off 3 bases at V and 10 bases at J, with 10 bases between the two ends. There are 12 residues in the CDR3. CDR3 sequence: CASSFVMSEQFF. The CDR3 DNA reads as TGTGCCAGCAGTTTTGTAATGAGCGAGCAGTTCTTC.

This chain connects TRBV7-4 to TRBJ1-5; weak D call: TRBD1 (5 bases). Trimming pared 3 bases from V and 2 bases from J, leaving 20 bases between. Germline V gene data show CDR1 as SGHVT and CDR2 as SQSDAQ. The CDR3 loop spans 18 amino acids. The CDR3 loop reads CASSFRFADYRCNQPQHF. In nucleotides, the CDR3 is TGTGCCAGCAGCTTCCGTTTTGCCGATTACAGGTGCAATCAGCCCCAGCATTTT. Full variable domain (outside the CDR3, taken from reference TRBV7-4 and TRBJ1-5): GAGVSQSPRYKVAKRGRDVALRCDSISGHVTLYWYRQTLGQGSEVLTYSQSDAQRDKSGRPSGRFSAERPERSVSTLKIQRTEQGDSAVYLCASSFRFADYRCNQPQHFGDGTRLSIL.

The chain uses TRBV9 and TRBJ1-2; TRBD1 might be the D (5 bases). This CDR3 is 15 amino acids long. Germline-derived CDR1 and CDR2 are SGDLS and YYNGEE. With 0 bases removed from V and 5 bases from J, the gap between germline ends came to 14 bases. This chain's CDR3 is CASSVEAGNSYGYTF. The CDR3 coding sequence is TGTGCCAGCAGCGTAGAAGCAGGGAATTCTTATGGCTACACCTTC.

This clone was picked up one time. The chain couples TRBV20-1 to TRBJ2-7; D is possibly TRBD2 (7 bases). This CDR3 has 14 amino acids. The germline CDR1 and CDR2 sequences are DFQATT and SNEGSKA (reference sequence). The ends were cut back, 3 bases at V and 6 bases at J, with 18 bases in the middle. CDR3 in amino acids: CSASWGGPGGEQYV. The CDR3 DNA reads as TGCAGTGCTAGTTGGGGGGGCCCCGGCGGCGAGCAGTACGTC.

V gene TRBV5-4 combines with J gene TRBJ2-5; perhaps TRBD1 as D (5 bases). Germline V gene sequence: CDR1 SGHNT, CDR2 YYREEE (reference sequence). Trimming took 5 bases from V and 2 from J, leaving 10 bases between them. The CDR3 is made up of 13 amino acids. CDR3 sequence: CASSRDSQETQYF. Here the CDR3 DNA reads TGTGCCAGCAGTCGTGACAGTCAAGAGACCCAGTACTTC.

This chain connects TRBV6-6 to TRBJ2-7, with D unclear. Looked up from germline, CDR1 is MNHNY and CDR2 is SVGAGI (reference sequence). Trimming removed 2 bases from V and 3 bases from J, with 8 bases in between. CDR3 size: 13 residues. CDR3 nucleotide sequence: TGTGCCAGCAGTTACGGGCCAGTCTACGAGCAGTACTTC. Encoded protein: CASSYGPVYEQYF.

The V call is TRBV10-3, the J call TRBJ1-1; TRBD1 matches 12 bases. The CDR3 sequence is 18 residues long. The V gene end was trimmed by 4 bases and the J gene end by 3 bases; junction bases not matched to a gene: 12. Germline-derived CDR1 and CDR2 are ENHRY and SYGVKD. The CDR3 region has the DNA TGTGCCATCAGTGCGAGCGGGACAGGGGGCTGGACGGACACTGAAGCTTTCTTT. Translating gives CAISASGTGGWTDTEAFF.

This clone has just one count. The chain is built from TRBV7-2 and TRBJ2-1; TRBD1 matches 9 bases. Germline V gene sequence: CDR1 SGHTA, CDR2 FQGNSA. The CDR3 contains 14 residues. V dropped 7 bases and J dropped 8; count of bases not matched to a gene: 9. The CDR3 sequence: CASTAGQGFDEQFF. The DNA of the CDR3 is TGTGCCAGCACGGCGGGACAGGGCTTCGATGAGCAGTTCTTC.

The V and J genes are TRBV12-5 and TRBJ2-6; 7 bases fit TRBD1. The length of the CDR3 is 16 residues. V was clipped by 2 bases and J by 2 bases; unmatched bases: 3. Germline-derived CDR1 and CDR2 are LGHNT and FRNRAP. CDR3 nucleotides: TGTGCTAGTGGTTTGTCTCAGGGGGCTGGGGCCAACGTCCTGACTTTC. Its protein product is CASGLSQGAGANVLTF.